These T cell receptor beta chains were read from a single sample in a study of T cells after yellow fever vaccination. TCRdb reprocessed the 5' RACE reads via MiXCR and lists one record per CDR3 protein. This table has more than 300,000 distinct CDR3 sequences, approximately 11% appearing once. The input for sequencing was CD4+ T cells sorted from PBMCs, taken 45 days after the yellow fever booster vaccination. All receptors derive from a man younger than 35 who received the YFV17D yellow fever vaccine. The CDR3 runs from the conserved cysteine through the conserved F or W. The order of the fields is clone size, V gene, J gene, D gene, CDR3 protein, CDR3 DNA. D genes are given only for firm matches. Clone size is shown for a subset of rows, as once, few, many or a class of expanded clone.

>few|TRBV6-5|TRBJ2-1|-
CASSYSAGSYNEQFF
TGTGCCAGCAGTTACTCGGCGGGGTCGTACAATGAGCAGTTCTTC
>few|TRBV14|TRBJ1-1|TRBD1
CASSLSRGAGAEAFF
TGTGCCAGCAGCCTATCCAGGGGGGCAGGGGCTGAAGCTTTCTTT
>-|TRBV5-1|TRBJ2-3|-
CASSLVRASSTDTQYF
TGCGCCAGCAGCTTGGTCAGGGCCTCTAGCACAGATACGCAGTATTTT
>few|TRBV6-2/TRBV6-3|TRBJ1-5|-
CASSFDQGNQPQHF
TGTGCCAGCAGTTTTGACCAGGGCAATCAGCCCCAGCATTTT
>few|TRBV27|TRBJ1-5|-
CASSFQPGQPQHF
TGTGCCAGCAGTTTCCAACCGGGTCAGCCCCAGCATTTT
>-|TRBV9|TRBJ1-6|-
CASSPAVGAENSPLHF
TGTGCCAGCAGCCCGGCGGTCGGGGCCGAAAATTCACCCCTCCACTTT
>-|TRBV7-8|TRBJ2-3|TRBD2
CASSFASGGYTDTQYF
TGTGCCAGCAGCTTCGCTAGCGGGGGCTACACAGATACGCAGTATTTT
>-|TRBV11-3|TRBJ2-2|-
CASSLGANTGELFF
TGTGCCAGCAGCTTAGGAGCGAACACCGGGGAGCTGTTTTTT
>few|TRBV6-2/TRBV6-3|TRBJ2-7|-
CASSYQLREQYF
TGTGCCAGCAGTTACCAGCTGAGGGAGCAGTACTTC
>few|TRBV4-3|TRBJ1-2|-
CASSQEGAGARGYTF
TGCGCCAGCAGCCAAGAAGGGGCAGGGGCCAGAGGCTACACCTTC
>-|TRBV4-2|TRBJ1-1|TRBD1
CASSQRGDRGLHTEAFF
TGTGCCAGCAGCCAGAGGGGGGACAGGGGGCTACACACTGAAGCTTTCTTT
>many|TRBV12-3/TRBV12-4|TRBJ2-5|-
CASSLLETQYF
TGTGCCAGCAGTTTGTTAGAGACCCAGTACTTC
>many|TRBV15|TRBJ2-5|TRBD1
CATSRDRQGETQYF
TGTGCCACCAGCAGAGATCGACAGGGTGAGACCCAGTACTTC
>-|TRBV7-2|TRBJ1-5|-
CASSYRDSNQPQHF
TGTGCCAGCAGTTACAGGGATAGCAATCAGCCCCAGCATTTT
>few|TRBV12-3/TRBV12-4|TRBJ2-5|-
CASSFQGTGETQYF
TGTGCCAGCAGTTTCCAGGGAACGGGGGAGACCCAGTACTTC
>few|TRBV28|TRBJ1-6|-
CASSLIDGENSPLHF
TGTGCCAGCAGTTTAATTGACGGCGAGAATTCACCCCTCCACTTT
>-|TRBV7-2|TRBJ2-3|-
CASSTRLASTDTQYF
TGTGCCAGCAGCACCCGGCTGGCTAGCACAGATACGCAGTATTTT
>few|TRBV5-6|TRBJ2-4|-
CASSLGPLGIQYF
TGTGCCAGCAGCTTGGGGCCATTGGGCATTCAGTACTTC
>few|TRBV19|TRBJ2-2|TRBD1
CASRGTGVAGELFF
TGTGCCAGTAGGGGGACAGGGGTAGCCGGGGAGCTGTTTTTT
>many|TRBV7-2|TRBJ2-3|TRBD2
CASSLAGGRADTQYF
TGTGCCAGCAGCTTAGCCGGGGGGAGGGCAGATACGCAGTATTTT
>many|TRBV11-2|TRBJ2-3|TRBD2
CASSPRTSGGAGDTQYF
TGTGCCAGCAGCCCCCGGACTAGCGGGGGGGCGGGGGATACGCAGTATTTT
>-|TRBV4-1|TRBJ2-3|TRBD1
CASSRSRQGPDTQYF
TGCGCCAGCAGCCGATCTCGACAGGGCCCAGATACGCAGTATTTT
>few|TRBV5-4|TRBJ2-5|TRBD1
CVGWDRPQETQYF
TGTGTAGGCTGGGACAGGCCCCAAGAGACCCAGTACTTC
>few|TRBV6-2/TRBV6-3|TRBJ1-6|-
CASSQQYSPLHF
TGTGCCAGCAGTCAGCAGTATTCACCCCTCCACTTT
>few|TRBV6-5|TRBJ2-3|-
CASSYSYGTDTQYF
TGTGCCAGCAGTTACAGCTATGGCACAGATACGCAGTATTTT
>few|TRBV6-5|TRBJ2-2|-
CASSYSTTNTGELFF
TGTGCCAGCAGTTACTCGACAACGAACACCGGGGAGCTGTTTTTT
>-|TRBV5-1|TRBJ2-6|-
CASSLVGSGANVLTF
TGCGCCAGCAGCTTGGTGGGGTCTGGGGCCAACGTCCTGACTTTC
>few|TRBV5-6|TRBJ1-2|-
CASSYNSYGYTF
TGTGCCAGCAGCTATAACTCCTATGGCTACACCTTC